Below, 30 T cell receptor beta chains from the same sample are listed, as sequenced in a study of blood T cell repertoires in COVID-19 (dated by TCRdb to the early 2020s). Libraries were made using the immunoSEQ multiplex PCR assay. Imported from immuneACCESS, the table was reduced by TCRdb to in-frame sequences with V and J called. These copies leave out some clones; in studies compared against another copy, an unresolved V gene accounts for under half, and the cause of the remainder is not known. Within this sample are 45,000 to 65,000 clones, with around 80% of them counted one time only. The ten largest clones capture 10% to 15% of the sample. Sequencing was carried out using peripheral blood. The receptors stem from a woman over 75 with acute or convalescent COVID-19.

This clone appeared once. The genes are TRBV5-1 and TRBJ1-5; 9 bases agree with TRBD1. The V and J ends lost 4 bases and 3 bases, in that order; junction bases with no gene match: 5. CDR1 and CDR2 (germline): SGHRS, YFSETQ. This CDR3 comprises 15 residues. The CDR3 spells CASSLGQGFNQPQHF. Written as DNA, the CDR3 is TGCGCCAGCAGCCTGGGACAGGGTTTCAATCAGCCCCAGCATTTT.

This chain joins TRBV19 and TRBJ1-1; TRBD1 matches 8 bases. J lost 1 base, V lost 9 bases, and 10 bases had no gene match. The CDR3 has 15 residues. In germline, CDR1 is LNHDA, CDR2 SQIVND (reference sequence). This CDR3 is CASTIIGQGNTEAFF. In DNA form, the CDR3 reads TGTGCCAGCACTATAATAGGACAGGGGAACACTGAAGCTTTCTTT.

The V call is TRBV25-1, the J call TRBJ2-5; D is possibly TRBD2 (6 bases). V gave up 1 base and J gave up 4 bases, with 16 bases separating them. Germline-derived CDR1 and CDR2 are MGHDK and SYGVNS. There are 16 residues in the CDR3. In DNA, the CDR3 is TGTGCCAGCAGTGAATCAGGACAAGGAGGGGCAGAGACCCAGTACTTC. Translated: CASSESGQGGAETQYF. The full variable domain, with the rest looked up from reference TRBV25-1 and TRBJ2-5, is EADIYQTPRYLVIGTGKKITLECSQTMGHDKMYWYQQDPGMELHLIHYSYGVNSTEKGDLSSESTVSRIRTEHFPLTLESARPSHTSQYLCASSESGQGGAETQYFGPGTRLLVL.

V is TRBV10-3 and J is TRBJ2-3; 11 positions agree with TRBD2. The CDR3 runs 15 residues. V lost 5 bases and J lost 2; bases outside the gene matches: 3. From germline, CDR1 is ENHRY and CDR2 SYGVKD. For the CDR3, the DNA is TGTGCCATCAGTCGTAGCGGGGGGGTCACAGATACGCAGTATTTT. Translating gives CAISRSGGVTDTQYF.

The gene calls are TRBV19 and TRBJ1-5; D ambiguous. The germline gives CDR1 LNHDA, CDR2 SQIVND (reference sequence). The CDR3 contains 15 residues. Trimming removed 4 bases from V and 5 bases from J, with 15 bases in between. The CDR3 reads CASSTTQNSYQPQHF. In DNA form, the CDR3 reads TGTGCCAGTAGTACAACCCAGAACAGTTATCAGCCCCAGCATTTT.

The J gene is TRBJ2-1, the V gene TRBV25-1; D is possibly TRBD1 (6 bases). The CDR3 runs to 15 residues. Trimming removed 4 bases from V and 6 bases from J, with 16 bases in between. Germline assignment: CDR1 MGHDK and CDR2 SYGVNS. In DNA, the CDR3 is TGTGCCAGCAGTGTGGCAGGACAGCCCCCCAATGAGCAGTTCTTC. It is translated as CASSVAGQPPNEQFF.

The chain is built from TRBV2 and TRBJ1-2; D is possibly TRBD1 (6 bases). Germline V gene data show CDR1 as SNHLY and CDR2 as FYNNEI. Trimming took off 3 bases at V and 5 bases at J, with 16 bases between the two ends. The CDR3 has 15 residues. The CDR3 DNA sequence: TGTGCCAGCAGTGACGGCAGGGGACCTAGGTATGGCTACACCTTC. Its protein is CASSDGRGPRYGYTF.

The rearrangement uses TRBV2 and TRBJ1-4; D uncertain. Germline CDR1 reads SNHLY; CDR2 reads FYNNEI. V was pared by 8 bases and J by 0 bases, with 10 bases between. The CDR3 is 14 amino acids. CDR3 amino acids: CASHRRTTNEKLFF. For the CDR3, the DNA is TGTGCCAGCCACAGACGGACAACTAATGAAAAACTGTTTTTT.

This clone turned up a few times. The chain uses TRBV19 and TRBJ1-5; 7 nucleotides align to TRBD1. The CDR3 has 17 residues. In germline, CDR1 is LNHDA, CDR2 SQIVND (reference sequence). V dropped 4 bases and J dropped 0; count of bases not matched to a gene: 9. The CDR3 DNA reads TGTGCCAGTAGTACGCCGGGACAGAGTTTTAGCAATCAGCCCCAGCATTTT. This translates into CASSTPGQSFSNQPQHF.

In the case of this clone: The same CDR3 arises from other DNA sequences in this sample as well. CDR3 protein: CAISDSNYGYTF. The CDR3 nucleotides read TGTGCCATCAGTGACTCTAACTATGGCTACACCTTC. J is TRBJ1-2 and V is TRBV10-3; D ambiguous. Trimming shortened V by 3 bases and J by 0 bases, and 2 bases separated the two germline ends. The germline gives CDR1 ENHRY, CDR2 SYGVKD. There are 12 residues in the CDR3.

This chain connects TRBV19 to TRBJ2-7; tentative D call: TRBD2 (6 bases). Germline CDR1 is LNHDA and CDR2 is SQIVND (reference sequence). This CDR3 region has 16 residues. V gave up 2 bases and J gave up 6 bases, with 20 bases separating them. In DNA form, the CDR3 reads TGTGCCAGTAGTATACAAGCCTCGGGGGTTCGGGTCGAGCAGTACTTC. Amino acids: CASSIQASGVRVEQYF. The complete variable domain, with remaining parts taken from reference TRBV19 and TRBJ2-7, reads DGGITQSPKYLFRKEGQNVTLSCEQNLNHDAMYWYRQDPGQGLRLIYYSQIVNDFQKGDIAEGYSVSREKKESFPLTVTSAQKNPTAFYLCASSIQASGVRVEQYFGPGTRLTVT.

The V call is TRBV6-5, the J call TRBJ2-2, with a tentative D call TRBD1 (6 bases). Germline V gene lookup returns CDR1 MNHEY and CDR2 SVGAGI. The CDR3 is made up of 13 amino acids. V gave up 7 bases and J gave up 5 bases, with 11 bases separating them. CDR3 sequence (DNA): TGTGCCAGCAACCCTACAGGGACCGGGGAGCTGTTTTTT. This translates into CASNPTGTGELFF.

This clone was found a few times. The chain is built from TRBV20-1 and TRBJ1-2, with D possibly being TRBD1 (6 bases). Germline V gene sequence: CDR1 DFQATT, CDR2 SNEGSKA (reference sequence). CDR3 length equals 16 residues. Trimming left V 3 bases short and J 4 bases short, with 21 bases between. This CDR3 is CSASDSLHRVSYGYTF. The CDR3, as DNA: TGCAGTGCTAGTGACTCCCTACACAGGGTCTCCTATGGCTACACCTTC.

The J gene is TRBJ2-3, the V gene TRBV5-1; 7 bases are shared with TRBD1. Germline trimming cut 2 bases from V and 7 bases from J; bases unmatched to any gene: 13. This CDR3 spans 16 amino acids. Germline V gene data show CDR1 as SGHRS and CDR2 as YFSETQ. The DNA of the CDR3 is TGCGCCAGCAGCTTAGCGACAGGGTCGGTCCTTAATACGCAGTATTTT. Protein: CASSLATGSVLNTQYF.

The genes are TRBV13 and TRBJ2-1, with TRBD2 matching over 14 bases. With V trimmed by 5 bases and J by 4 bases, 16 bases remained unmatched. This CDR3 has 20 residues. Germline assignment: CDR1 PRHDT and CDR2 FYEKMQ (reference sequence). The CDR3 is CASSPRPGLAGATMYNEQFF. CDR3 bases: TGTGCCAGCAGCCCACGACCGGGACTAGCGGGGGCCACGATGTACAATGAGCAGTTCTTC.

The CDR3 region has the DNA TGTGCCAGCAGTGATGGGCAGATTAACGCAGATACGCAGTATTTT. Translation gives CASSDGQINADTQYF. The chain links TRBV6-1 to TRBJ2-3; no clear D gene. The V end was cut by 3 bases, the J end by 4 bases, with 14 bases between. The germline CDR1 and CDR2 sequences are MNHNS and SASEGT. The CDR3 is 15 amino acids.

This chain uses TRBV9 with TRBJ2-1, with 7 positions matching TRBD1. CDR1 SGDLS and CDR2 YYNGEE come from the germline V gene. This CDR3 is built from 15 residues. The V gene end was trimmed by 4 bases and the J gene end by 3 bases; junction bases not matched to a gene: 7. CDR3 bases: TGTGCCAGCAGCCCTATGCAGGGGGTCTACAATGAGCAGTTCTTC. Translating it yields CASSPMQGVYNEQFF.

The rearrangement joins TRBV19 to TRBJ1-6; TRBD1 aligns across 10 bases. V lost 5 bases and J lost 8; bases outside the gene matches: 6. CDR3 length: 15 amino acids. CDR1 is LNHDA and CDR2 is SQIVND in the germline V gene (reference sequence). Here the CDR3 DNA reads TGTGCCAGTAGTCTCATGGACAGGGGGGATTCACCCCTCCACTTT. As protein: CASSLMDRGDSPLHF.

The table lists this clone with a count of one. The genes are TRBV12-3 or TRBV12-4 and TRBJ1-3, with D tentatively TRBD1 (6 bases). This CDR3 has 13 amino acids. V lost 2 bases and J 7 bases, leaving 9 bases between the germline ends. The CDR3 loop is CASSLSGENTIYF. CDR3 nucleotide sequence: TGTGCCAGCAGTTTATCAGGGGAGAACACCATATATTTT.

The chain uses TRBV27 and TRBJ1-5; 9 nucleotides match TRBD1. CDR3 length: 14 residues. Trimming took 8 bases from V and 3 from J; bases not matched to a gene: 5. Germline CDR1 and CDR2: MNHEY and SMNVEV (reference sequence). CDR3: CASGRDRVNQPQHF. The DNA for the CDR3 is TGTGCCAGCGGCCGGGACAGGGTCAATCAGCCCCAGCATTTT.

The chain links TRBV3-1 (or the pseudogene TRBV3-2) to TRBJ2-3; 11 bases line up with TRBD2. Trimming at V came to 3 bases and at J to 15 bases, leaving 8 bases not matched to a gene. The germline V gene has CDR1 LGHDT and CDR2 YNNKEL (reference sequence). The CDR3 runs 13 residues. CDR3 region: CASSHRTSGGLYF. In DNA form, the CDR3 reads TGTGCCAGCAGCCACCGCACTAGCGGGGGCCTCTATTTT.

The rearrangement joins TRBV18 to TRBJ1-2; D might be TRBD1 (6 bases). Germline V gene sequence: CDR1 KGHSH, CDR2 LQKENI. This CDR3 comprises 13 residues. V was pared by 5 bases and J by 6 bases, with 13 bases between. The CDR3 coding sequence is TGTGCCAGCTCAATTCAACAGGGTAATGGCTACACCTTC. Translation: CASSIQQGNGYTF.

This clone was counted a few times. Here the CDR3 DNA reads TGCGCCAGCAGCGGGGAACCCCGGAGGGCCGAGCAGTACTTC. The encoded protein is CASSGEPRRAEQYF. This chain joins TRBV5-1 and TRBJ2-7; a weak D match, TRBD2 (6 bases). This CDR3 is built from 14 residues. The germline V gene encodes CDR1 SGHRS and CDR2 YFSETQ. With 4 bases removed from V and 6 bases from J, the gap between germline ends came to 17 bases.

The V call is TRBV9, the J call TRBJ2-5, with 10 bases identical to TRBD1. The CDR3 is made up of 15 amino acids. V was pared by 4 bases and J by 4 bases, with 7 bases of the junction left unmatched. Per germline, CDR1 SGDLS and CDR2 YYNGEE. CDR3 protein: CASSRTDRGLETQYF. The CDR3 DNA sequence: TGTGCCAGCAGCAGAACCGACAGGGGGCTAGAGACCCAGTACTTC.

This sequence joins TRBV5-1 and TRBJ1-1; 7 nucleotides align to TRBD1. CDR1 SGHRS and CDR2 YFSETQ come from the germline V gene. This CDR3 is 13 amino acids long. The V and J ends lost 3 bases and 4 bases, in that order; junction bases with no gene match: 3. CDR3 bases: TGCGCCAGCAGCTCGGGACAGAGCACTGAAGCTTTCTTT. Translation: CASSSGQSTEAFF.

The V gene is TRBV3-1 (or the pseudogene TRBV3-2), the J gene TRBJ2-1; 11 bases agree with TRBD2. The length of the CDR3 is 15 residues. Unmatched junction bases numbered 1, after V lost 4 bases and J lost 2 bases. From germline, CDR1 is LGHDT and CDR2 YNNKEL (reference sequence). The CDR3: CASSPTSGAYNEQFF. CDR3 DNA sequence: TGTGCCAGCAGCCCGACTAGCGGGGCCTACAATGAGCAGTTCTTC.

The chain links TRBV2 to TRBJ1-4, with D unclear. The CDR3 totals 15 residues. V lost 2 bases to trimming and J lost 6 bases, with 13 bases between them. CDR1 and CDR2 from the germline V gene are SNHLY and FYNNEI. CDR3 region: CASSEREGADEKLFF. The CDR3 DNA follows: TGTGCCAGCAGTGAAAGGGAGGGCGCGGATGAAAAACTGTTTTTT. The full variable domain, its missing parts supplied by reference TRBV2 and TRBJ1-4, is EPEVTQTPSHQVTQMGQEVILRCVPISNHLYFYWYRQILGQKVEFLVSFYNNEISEKSEIFDDQFSVERPDGSNFTLKIRSTKLEDSAMYFCASSEREGADEKLFFGSGTQLSVL.

This clone came up a few times. This chain uses TRBV29-1 with TRBJ2-7; 9 nucleotides agree with TRBD1. Trimming removed 5 bases from V and 1 base from J; junction bases left unmatched: 6. The CDR3 extends over 14 amino acids. Germline V gene lookup returns CDR1 SQVTM and CDR2 ANQGSEA. The CDR3 loop is CSVLTGGRSYEQYF. The DNA of the CDR3 is TGCAGCGTTTTAACAGGGGGCAGATCCTACGAGCAGTACTTC.

The chain links TRBV7-2 to TRBJ2-3; TRBD1 is a possible D gene (5 bases). Germline V lookup: CDR1 SGHTA, CDR2 FQGNSA. This CDR3 has 14 amino acids. The germline V and J ends were trimmed by 5 bases and 7 bases, with 16 bases remaining between them. Here the CDR3 reads CASSPQVGPHTQYF. The CDR3 coding sequence is TGTGCCAGCAGCCCCCAGGTGGGGCCGCATACGCAGTATTTT.

This clone was counted a few times. The chain combines TRBV7-9 with TRBJ2-1; TRBD2 agrees at 11 bases. CDR3 size: 16 residues. Germline V gene lookup returns CDR1 SEHNR and CDR2 FQNEAQ (reference sequence). V shed 5 bases and J 5 bases; nucleotides not matched to a gene: 8. The CDR3 sequence is CASSPDSGGANNEQFF. The CDR3, as DNA: TGTGCCAGCAGCCCCGATAGCGGGGGGGCTAACAATGAGCAGTTCTTC.